This record concerns one TCR beta chain sequence. This clone is a singleton in its sample. Its antigen has not been determined. Nothing much larger sits one base from this clone, and base qualities are not available. Between the V and J ends, shortened by 6 bases and 3 bases respectively, the junction contains 11 bases. The germline V gene sets CDR1 to MNHEY and CDR2 to SVGAGI. Inclusive of the bounding cysteine and phenylalanine, the CDR3 is 13 residues long. Just the 39-base CDR3 DNA is kept, in frame starting at base 1. The data stem from a study of blood T cell repertoires in COVID-19 (dated by TCRdb to about 2020). At the level of the whole study: Collaborator samples came from the United States, Italy and Spain and covered acute and convalescent phases of COVID-19. The material from the prospective study consisted of cDNA or gDNA derived from T cells, B-cell-depleted T cells, or PBMCs. Subjects who had been exposed to COVID-19, were actively infected with it, or had recovered from it provided the deeply sampled blood TCRbeta repertoires that made up the dataset. The repertoires were released in a freely available public database intended as a resource for research on the immune response to SARS-CoV-2. The samples were drawn from the first 160 participants of the ongoing ImmuneRACE study and from more than 1,000 subjects provided by 6 global collaborators. A de-identified subject ID, COVID-19 status, age in years and sex were almost always included in the sample metadata. Where available, HLA class I and class II types were taken from metadata supplied by the sample provider and were not determined by assay-based typing.

What the research found in general, with its limitations: The quantity of clinical and demographic metadata differed by source and by participant and was supplied without curation.

The collaborating institutions used their own protocols to collect whole blood in K2EDTA tubes. Collaborator samples were shipped for TCRbeta analysis as frozen whole blood, isolated PBMCs, or DNA extracted from either sample type. TCRbeta CDR3 regions were amplified from genomic DNA by means of the immunoSEQ Assay, a bias-controlled multiplex PCR. The paper's processing steps were these. The number of nucleated cells in each sample was estimated by amplification of reference gene primers within the assay. To quantify the absolute abundance of each unique TCRbeta CDR3 rearrangement, sequence reads were collapsed and filtered. For each sample, productive Simpson clonality was calculated as the square root of Simpson's diversity index across productive rearrangements. As stored in TCRdb, this immuneACCESS dataset retains in-frame rearrangements with V and J assigned. A fraction of the clones does not appear; measured against another copy, unresolved V genes explain less than half of the discrepancy, and the remainder lacks a known reason. V, J and clone size reflect that table, while D and trimming were determined from the DNA. The sample yields around 70,000 clones; roughly 74% were counted once. The ten largest clones represent about 16% of the sample.

This receptor was taken from a human donor in a cohort sampled during active COVID-19. The sequence is built from TRBV6-5 and TRBJ1-1, with TRBD1 perhaps the D gene, on 5 matching bases. Sequencing was carried out using peripheral blood. CDR3 region: CASSIDRDTEAFF. The DNA reads TGTGCCAGCAGCATAGACAGAGACACTGAAGCTTTCTTT.